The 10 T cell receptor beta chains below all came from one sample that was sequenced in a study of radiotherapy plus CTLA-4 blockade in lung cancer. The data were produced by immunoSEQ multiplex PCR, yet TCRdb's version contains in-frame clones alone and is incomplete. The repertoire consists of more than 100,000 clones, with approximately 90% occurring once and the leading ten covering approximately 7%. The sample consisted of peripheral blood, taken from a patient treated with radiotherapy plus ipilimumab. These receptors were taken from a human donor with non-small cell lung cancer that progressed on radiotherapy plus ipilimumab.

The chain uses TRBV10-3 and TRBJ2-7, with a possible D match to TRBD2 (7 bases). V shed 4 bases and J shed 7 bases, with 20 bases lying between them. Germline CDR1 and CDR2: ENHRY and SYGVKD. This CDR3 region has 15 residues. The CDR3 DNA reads TGTGCCATCAGTGCTTTTGAGGGGGGGTCGGGGGAGCAGTACTTC. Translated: CAISAFEGGSGEQYF.

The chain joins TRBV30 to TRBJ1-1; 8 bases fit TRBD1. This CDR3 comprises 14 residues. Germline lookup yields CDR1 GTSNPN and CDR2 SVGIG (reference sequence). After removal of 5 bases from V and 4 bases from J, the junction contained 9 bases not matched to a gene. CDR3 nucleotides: TGTGCCTGGGGACCCCGGACAGGGACCACTGAAGCTTTCTTT. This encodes CAWGPRTGTTEAFF. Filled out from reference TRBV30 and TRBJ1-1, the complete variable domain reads SQTIHQWPATLVQPVGSPLSLECTVEGTSNPNLYWYRQAAGRGLQLLFYSVGIGQISSEVPQNLSASRPQDRQFILSSKKLLLSDSGFYLCAWGPRTGTTEAFFGQGTRLTVV.

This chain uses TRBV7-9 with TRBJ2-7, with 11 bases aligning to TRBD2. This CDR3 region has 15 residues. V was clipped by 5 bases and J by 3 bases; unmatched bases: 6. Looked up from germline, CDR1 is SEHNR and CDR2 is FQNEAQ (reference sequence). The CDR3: CASSPLAGAYYEQYF. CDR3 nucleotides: TGTGCCAGCAGCCCACTAGCGGGAGCTTACTACGAGCAGTACTTC.

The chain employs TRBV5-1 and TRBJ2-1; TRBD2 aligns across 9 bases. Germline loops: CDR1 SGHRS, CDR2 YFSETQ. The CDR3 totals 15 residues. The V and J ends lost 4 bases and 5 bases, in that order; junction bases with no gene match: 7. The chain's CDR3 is CASSNIAGVHNEQFF. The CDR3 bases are TGCGCCAGCAGCAATATAGCGGGAGTCCACAATGAGCAGTTCTTC.

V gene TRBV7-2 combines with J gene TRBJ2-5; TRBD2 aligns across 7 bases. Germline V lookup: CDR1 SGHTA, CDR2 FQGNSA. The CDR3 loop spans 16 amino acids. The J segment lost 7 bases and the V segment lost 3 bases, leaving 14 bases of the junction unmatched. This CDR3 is CASSFPGPASGGTQYF. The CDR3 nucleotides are TGTGCCAGCAGCTTTCCGGGACCCGCATCGGGGGGGACCCAGTACTTC.

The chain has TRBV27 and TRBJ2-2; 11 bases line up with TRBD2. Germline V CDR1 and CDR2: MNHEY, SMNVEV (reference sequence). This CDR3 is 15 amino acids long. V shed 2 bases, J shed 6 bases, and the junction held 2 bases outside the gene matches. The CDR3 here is CASSLVAGGPGELFF. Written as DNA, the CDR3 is TGTGCCAGCAGTTTAGTAGCGGGAGGGCCCGGGGAGCTGTTTTTT.

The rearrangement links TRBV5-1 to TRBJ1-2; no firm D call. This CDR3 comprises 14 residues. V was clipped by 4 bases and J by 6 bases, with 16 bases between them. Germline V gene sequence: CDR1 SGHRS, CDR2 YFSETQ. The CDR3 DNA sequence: TGCGCCAGCAGCAGGGAGGGTGGTAAGGATGGCTACACCTTC. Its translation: CASSREGGKDGYTF.

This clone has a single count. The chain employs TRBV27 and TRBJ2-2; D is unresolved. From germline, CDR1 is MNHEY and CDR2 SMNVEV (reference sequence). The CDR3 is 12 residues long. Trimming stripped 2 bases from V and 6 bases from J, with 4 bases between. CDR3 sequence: CASSLVAGELFF. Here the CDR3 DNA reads TGTGCCAGCAGTTTAGTTGCCGGGGAGCTGTTTTTT.

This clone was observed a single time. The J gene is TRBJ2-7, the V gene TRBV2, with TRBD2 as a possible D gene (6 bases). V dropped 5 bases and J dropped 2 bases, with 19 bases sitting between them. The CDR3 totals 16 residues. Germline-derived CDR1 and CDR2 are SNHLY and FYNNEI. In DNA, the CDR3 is TGTGCCAGCAGTTCTCTCGGAGGGTGGGCTACCTACGAGCAGTACTTC. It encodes CASSSLGGWATYEQYF.

CDR3 loop: CASSTGQGYEQYF. The CDR3, as DNA: TGTGCCAGCAGTACAGGACAGGGGTACGAGCAGTACTTC. This chain joins TRBV27 and TRBJ2-7; 9 nucleotides agree with TRBD1. This CDR3 spans 13 amino acids. The germline CDR1 and CDR2 sequences are MNHEY and SMNVEV (reference sequence). J gave up 4 bases and V 5 bases, and 3 bases lay outside the gene matches.